A single sample is the source of the 12 T cell receptor beta chains below, sequenced in a study of blood T cells in healthy people across ages. The second PCR ran about 6 to 12 cycles with a sample-barcoded 5' primer and J-beta primers. TCRdb ran MiXCR on the 5' RACE reads and lists one entry per CDR3 protein. There are about 510,000 distinct CDR3 sequences in the sample; about 29% occur only once, and approximately 3.3% lies in the top ten. This same sample was also part of a study on T cells of mothers and their children.

The sample taken for sequencing was blood. These receptors were obtained from a boy younger than 10 in good health.

The chain employs TRBV5-1 and TRBJ2-5; 14 positions match TRBD2. V lost 3 bases to trimming and J lost 5 bases; unmatched junction nucleotides: 6. The CDR3 is 16 amino acids. CDR1 SGHRS and CDR2 YFSETQ come from the germline V gene. Here the CDR3 DNA reads TGCGCCAGCAGCTCGGGACTAGCGGGAGTGGTGGAGACCCAGTACTTC. It specifies CASSSGLAGVVETQYF.

In this sample, this clonotype turned up a few times. The chain links TRBV3-1 to TRBJ1-5; TRBD1 is a possible D gene (5 bases). Trimming took 1 base from V and 9 from J, leaving 16 bases between them. In germline, CDR1 is LGHDT, CDR2 YNNKEL (reference sequence). This CDR3 spans 15 amino acids. CDR3 protein: CASSQGRGPLGPQHF. Here the CDR3 DNA reads TGTGCCAGCAGCCAAGGACGGGGCCCCTTGGGGCCCCAGCATTTT.

The CDR3 DNA follows: TGTGCCAGCAGTGGGTGGGGAGGTGGCTACACCTTC. This gives the protein CASSGWGGGYTF. This rearrangement joins TRBV5-4 to TRBJ1-2; D gene ambiguous. The CDR3 sequence is 12 residues long. The ends were cut back, 5 bases at V and 7 bases at J, with 12 bases in the middle. From germline, CDR1 is SGHNT and CDR2 YYREEE (reference sequence).

This chain links TRBV7-6 with TRBJ2-5, with unresolved D. The CDR3 has 15 amino acids. The germline CDR1 and CDR2 sequences are SGHVS and FNYEAQ. Trimming took 4 bases from V and 2 from J, leaving 14 bases between them. CDR3 nucleotide sequence: TGTGCCAGCAGCTCGACCTCTCAATTACAAGAGACCCAGTACTTC. Residues: CASSSTSQLQETQYF. Supplemented by reference TRBV7-6 and TRBJ2-5, the full variable domain reads GAGVSQSPRYKVTKRGQDVALRCDPISGHVSLYWYRQALGQGPEFLTYFNYEAQQDKSGLPNDRFSAERPEGSISTLTIQRTEQRDSAMYRCASSSTSQLQETQYFGPGTRLLVL.

The CDR3 sequence: CSASLAGVNKGNEQFF. The CDR3 nucleotides read TGCAGTGCTTCCCTGGCGGGGGTCAATAAGGGGAATGAGCAGTTCTTC. V gene TRBV20-1 combines with J gene TRBJ2-1; 7 bases match TRBD2. The germline V gene encodes CDR1 DFQATT and CDR2 SNEGSKA (reference sequence). The CDR3 contains 16 residues. The J segment lost 7 bases and the V segment lost 5 bases, leaving 17 bases of the junction unmatched.

This clonotype was seen a handful of times. The V and J genes are TRBV18 and TRBJ2-2; 10 bases agree with TRBD1. Germline lookup yields CDR1 KGHSH and CDR2 LQKENI. The CDR3 length is 20 residues. The ends lost 2 bases at V and 0 bases at J; junction bases unmatched: 12. The DNA for the CDR3 is TGTGCCAGCTCACCATCGAAGGTGGGACAGGGGCGAGCGAACACCGGGGAGCTGTTTTTT. Amino acid sequence: CASSPSKVGQGRANTGELFF.

The rearrangement uses TRBV6-5 and TRBJ2-1; the match to TRBD1 covers 10 bases. CDR3 length: 16 amino acids. The J segment lost 7 bases and the V segment lost 4 bases, leaving 10 bases of the junction unmatched. CDR1 and CDR2 (germline): MNHEY, SVGAGI. The CDR3 sequence: CASSFKPGTGENEQFF. CDR3 coding DNA: TGTGCCAGCAGTTTCAAGCCCGGGACAGGGGAAAATGAGCAGTTCTTC.

The chain couples TRBV7-8 to TRBJ2-3; 10 bases agree with TRBD2. V gave up 5 bases and J gave up 4 bases; unmatched junction bases: 9. The CDR3 covers 16 residues. CDR1 is SGHVS, CDR2 FQNEAQ, per germline. The CDR3 loop reads CASSISLSGGSDTQYF. The CDR3 DNA sequence: TGTGCCAGCAGCATCTCCCTTAGCGGGGGGTCAGATACGCAGTATTTT.

The chain couples TRBV28 to TRBJ2-6; D may correspond to TRBD1 or TRBD2 (6 bases each). The V end was cut by 5 bases, the J end by 0 bases, with 14 bases between. CDR3 size: 17 residues. Germline CDR1 MDHEN, CDR2 SYDVKM. In DNA form, the CDR3 reads TGTGCCAGCAGTCCCGGTAAGGGGGGCTCTGGGGCCAACGTCCTGACTTTC. Its protein product is CASSPGKGGSGANVLTF.

This clonotype showed up many times. V is TRBV20-1 and J is TRBJ2-5; TRBD1 agrees at 7 bases. From germline, CDR1 is DFQATT and CDR2 SNEGSKA (reference sequence). The CDR3 consists of 10 residues. The CDR3 loop is CKTGEETQYF. The CDR3 DNA follows: TGCAAAACAGGGGAAGAGACCCAGTACTTC.

Turning to this clonotype: A clone one base away is much larger, so this may be a read error. The chain has TRBV5-1 and TRBJ2-7, with D perhaps matching TRBD2 (6 bases). Trimming removed 1 base from V and 6 bases from J, with 14 bases in between. The CDR3 runs 14 residues. Germline CDR1 is SGHRS and CDR2 is YFSETQ. In nucleotides, the CDR3 is TGCGCCAGCAGCTTGTTTTTTGAGCGGGTCGAGCAGTACTTC. Its translation is CASSLFFERVEQYF.

This clonotype was counted between two and nine times. V gene TRBV12-3 or TRBV12-4 combines with J gene TRBJ1-4; tentative D call: TRBD1 (5 bases). CDR3 size: 15 residues. The V end lost 5 bases, the J end lost 6 bases, and 16 bases lay between the germline ends. CDR3 protein: CASSNPGNGDEKLFF. The CDR3 DNA is TGTGCCAGCAGTAACCCAGGGAATGGGGATGAAAAACTGTTTTTT.